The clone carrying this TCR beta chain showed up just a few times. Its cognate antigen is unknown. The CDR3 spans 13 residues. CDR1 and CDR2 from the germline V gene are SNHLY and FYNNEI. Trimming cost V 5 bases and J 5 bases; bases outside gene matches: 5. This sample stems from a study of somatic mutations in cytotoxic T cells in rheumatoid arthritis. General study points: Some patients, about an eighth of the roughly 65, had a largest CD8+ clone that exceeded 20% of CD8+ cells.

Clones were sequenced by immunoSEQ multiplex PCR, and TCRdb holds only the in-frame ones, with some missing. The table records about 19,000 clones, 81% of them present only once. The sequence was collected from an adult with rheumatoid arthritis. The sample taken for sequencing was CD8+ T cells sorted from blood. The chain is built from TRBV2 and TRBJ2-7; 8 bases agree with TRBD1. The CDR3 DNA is TGTGCCAGCAGTCCAGGGGGCCTAAACGAGCAGTACTTC. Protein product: CASSPGGLNEQYF.